The 20 T cell receptor beta chains presented below share a single source sample, sequenced in a study of OX40 agonist ivuxolimab in advanced cancers. Data came from immunoSEQ multiplex PCR; TCRdb stores just in-frame clones and leaves some out. The table has 15,000 to 25,000 clones, 83% seen once; the top ten hold roughly 55%. Sequencing used CD4+ or CD8+ T cells sorted from blood, obtained in a trial of the OX40 agonist ivuxolimab. These receptor sequences come from an adult with an advanced solid tumor such as melanoma, head and neck, liver or kidney cancer.

The chain uses TRBV5-1 and TRBJ1-2; D ambiguous. The CDR3 totals 14 residues. CDR1 is SGHRS and CDR2 is YFSETQ in the germline V gene. Trimming cost V 0 bases and J 3 bases, with 9 bases left between them. This CDR3 is CASSLGGHYYGYTF. CDR3 coding DNA: TGCGCCAGCAGCTTGGGAGGCCATTACTATGGCTACACCTTC.

The CDR3 is CASSQSRGASDTQYF. Written as DNA, the CDR3 is TGCGCCAGCAGCCAATCCCGGGGGGCCAGTGATACGCAGTATTTT. The chain uses TRBV4-3 and TRBJ2-3, with D perhaps TRBD2 (7 bases). The CDR3 runs to 15 residues. Trimming removed 2 bases at V and 6 bases at J, with 15 bases between. Germline CDR1 is LGHNA and CDR2 is YSLEER.

The V gene is TRBV15, the J gene TRBJ2-7; D uncertain. The CDR3 covers 13 residues. Germline CDR1 and CDR2: LNHNV and YYDKDF (reference sequence). V lost 1 base to trimming and J lost 6 bases, with 10 bases between them. CDR3 in amino acids: CATSRVGSLEQYF. The CDR3 coding sequence is TGTGCCACCAGCAGAGTTGGTTCTCTCGAGCAGTACTTC.

The chain carries TRBV4-2 and TRBJ2-7; 7 bases fit TRBD2. Germline loops: CDR1 LGHNA, CDR2 YNFKEQ. The ends lost 0 bases at V and 3 bases at J; junction bases unmatched: 5. The CDR3 is 15 residues long. The chain's CDR3 is CASSQDLGGGYEQYF. In DNA form, the CDR3 reads TGTGCCAGCAGCCAAGATCTTGGGGGGGGCTACGAGCAGTACTTC.

V and J are TRBV4-2 and TRBJ2-1; 10 bases are a match to TRBD2. CDR3 length: 21 amino acids. Unmatched junction bases numbered 18, after V lost 3 bases and J lost 1 base. Germline assignment: CDR1 LGHNA and CDR2 YNFKEQ. The DNA for the CDR3 is TGTGCCAGCAGCCAGCAAGATATCTTAGCGGGGGGCCCCGGGTCCTACAATGAGCAGTTCTTC. It is translated as CASSQQDILAGGPGSYNEQFF.

The chain combines TRBV7-3 with TRBJ2-3; a possible D gene is TRBD2 (6 bases). V lost 2 bases and J lost 0, with 9 bases in between. From germline, CDR1 is SGHTA and CDR2 FQGTGA. The CDR3 is 15 amino acids. This CDR3 is CASSLYGGSTDTQYF. CDR3 nucleotides: TGTGCCAGCAGCTTATACGGGGGTAGCACAGATACGCAGTATTTT.

The chain links TRBV10-1 to TRBJ2-5; the D call may be TRBD1 or TRBD2 (5 bases each). With 0 bases removed from V and 4 bases from J, the gap between germline ends came to 9 bases. This CDR3 comprises 14 residues. From germline, CDR1 is WNHNN and CDR2 SYGVQD (reference sequence). CDR3 region: CASSESTGPETQYF. The CDR3 nucleotides are TGCGCCAGCAGTGAGTCGACGGGGCCAGAGACCCAGTACTTC.

CDR3 DNA sequence: TGTGCCAGCAGCACTCTGACAGGGCTAGGAACTAATGAAAAACTGTTTTTT. This codes for CASSTLTGLGTNEKLFF. The chain links TRBV7-9 to TRBJ1-4, with 7 bases aligning to TRBD1. V was pared by 5 bases and J by 1 base, with 10 bases of the junction left unmatched. The CDR3 contains 17 residues. CDR1 and CDR2 (germline): SEHNR, FQNEAQ (reference sequence). Variable domain in full (rest from reference TRBV7-9 and TRBJ1-4): DTGVSQNPRHKITKRGQNVTFRCDPISEHNRLYWYRQTLGQGPEFLTYFQNEAQLEKSRLLSDRFSAERPKGSFSTLEIQRTEQGDSAMYLCASSTLTGLGTNEKLFFGSGTQLSVL.

The chain carries TRBV4-3 and TRBJ2-7; weak D call: TRBD1 (5 bases). The CDR3 extends over 15 amino acids. Between the trimmed V and J ends, which lost 0 bases and 1 base, there was a span of 10 bases. Germline lookup yields CDR1 LGHNA and CDR2 YSLEER. Here the CDR3 reads CASSQESRASYEQYF. CDR3 nucleotide sequence: TGCGCCAGCAGCCAAGAAAGCAGGGCGTCCTACGAGCAGTACTTC.

The CDR3 nucleotides are TGCGCCAGCAGTCACCGGGGTTTCAGCCGGATATTTTCACCCCTCCACTTT. Translating gives CASSHRGFSRIFSPLHF. The genes are TRBV23-1 and TRBJ1-6; D uncertain. TRBV23-1 is assigned to the ORF class and has an uncertain function. The CDR3 consists of 17 residues. V lost 3 bases, J lost 9 bases, and 21 bases lay in between.

The rearrangement uses TRBV7-9 and TRBJ2-5; TRBD2 agrees at 12 bases. The CDR3 has 16 residues. V was clipped by 3 bases and J by 2 bases; unmatched bases: 4. Germline assignment: CDR1 SEHNR and CDR2 FQNEAQ (reference sequence). CDR3 sequence reads: CASSFRTSGTQETQYF. CDR3 coding DNA: TGTGCCAGCAGCTTCAGGACTAGCGGGACTCAAGAGACCCAGTACTTC.

The chain joins TRBV4-1 to TRBJ2-1; 9 bases fit TRBD1. J gave up 7 bases and V 4 bases, and 8 bases lay outside the gene matches. CDR3 length: 15 residues. Germline-derived CDR1 and CDR2 are MGHRA and YSYEKL. The CDR3 here is CASSPLGQGENEQFF. In DNA, the CDR3 is TGCGCCAGCAGCCCTCTGGGACAGGGCGAAAATGAGCAGTTCTTC.

V gene TRBV19 combines with J gene TRBJ1-2; D is unresolved. The germline CDR1 and CDR2 sequences are LNHDA and SQIVND (reference sequence). V was shortened by 6 bases and J by 4 bases, with 12 bases between the two germline ends. The CDR3 contains 13 residues. CDR3: CASSPGQLYGYTF. The CDR3 nucleotides are TGTGCCAGTAGCCCCGGGCAACTCTATGGCTACACCTTC.

This clone showed up just a few times. The chain couples TRBV9 to TRBJ2-1, with D hard to call. The V end was cut by 2 bases, the J end by 8 bases, with 8 bases between. Germline CDR1 and CDR2: SGDLS and YYNGEE. The CDR3 is 12 amino acids. In DNA, the CDR3 is TGTGCCAGCAGCGTTTCATTTCATGAGCAGTTCTTC. Residues: CASSVSFHEQFF. The full variable domain, rest sourced from reference TRBV9 and TRBJ2-1, is DSGVTQTPKHLITATGQRVTLRCSPRSGDLSVYWYQQSLDQGLQFLIQYYNGEERAKGNILERFSAQQFPDLHSELNLSSLELGDSALYFCASSVSFHEQFFGPGTRLTVL.

The V gene is TRBV7-8, the J gene TRBJ2-3, with D tentatively TRBD2 (5 bases). Germline loops: CDR1 SGHVS, CDR2 FQNEAQ. V lost 5 bases, J lost 4 bases, and 10 bases lay in between. CDR3 length: 13 residues. In nucleotides, the CDR3 is TGTGCCAGCAGCCGAGGTAGCGCAGATACGCAGTATTTT. It codes for CASSRGSADTQYF.

The chain carries TRBV12-5 and TRBJ2-3; possibly TRBD1 for D (5 bases). The CDR3 covers 14 residues. V was shortened by 2 bases and J by 9 bases, with 15 bases between the two germline ends. CDR1 and CDR2 (germline): LGHNT, FRNRAP. DNA of the CDR3: TGTGCTAGTGGTTTGCGGTCAGGGATTCAAACGCAGTATTTT. This encodes CASGLRSGIQTQYF.

There are a few counts of this clone. This chain connects TRBV20-1 to TRBJ2-7, with D perhaps matching TRBD2 (5 bases). The germline CDR1 and CDR2 sequences are DFQATT and SNEGSKA (reference sequence). Trimming stripped 7 bases from V and 2 bases from J, with 6 bases between. The CDR3 has 10 residues. This chain's CDR3 is CSGGAYEQYF. CDR3 nucleotide sequence: TGCAGTGGGGGAGCCTACGAGCAGTACTTC.

This clone was counted a single time. The rearrangement links TRBV25-1 to TRBJ2-3; D is ambiguous. CDR3 length equals 12 residues. CDR1 is MGHDK, CDR2 SYGVNS, per germline. V lost 3 bases to trimming and J lost 6 bases, with 7 bases between them. In nucleotides, the CDR3 is TGTGCCAGCAGTGAGGGCCCCGATACGCAGTATTTT. Protein sequence: CASSEGPDTQYF.

This clone was detected only a few times. The rearrangement joins TRBV6-1 to TRBJ2-2; D unclear. Germline assignment: CDR1 MNHNS and CDR2 SASEGT. The V gene lost 11 bases and the J gene lost 0 bases, with 4 bases spanning the gap. This CDR3 is 11 amino acids long. CDR3 sequence (DNA): TGTGCCGGGACGAACACCGGGGAGCTGTTTTTT. This gives the protein CAGTNTGELFF.

V and J are TRBV7-3 and TRBJ2-1; TRBD1 is a possible D gene (5 bases). The germline CDR1 and CDR2 sequences are SGHTA and FQGTGA. Between the trimmed V and J ends, which lost 1 base and 7 bases, there was a span of 17 bases. The CDR3 runs to 16 residues. The CDR3 region is CASSLIGAGRENEQFF. CDR3 sequence (DNA): TGTGCCAGCAGCTTAATAGGGGCAGGGCGAGAAAATGAGCAGTTCTTC.